A selection of T cell receptor beta chains follows, all from one sample in a study of response to subunit inactivated influenza vaccine. TCRdb reanalysed the RT-PCR reads using MiXCR and keeps one entry per CDR3 protein. The table shows a few hundred thousand distinct CDR3 sequences, with roughly 15% occurring only once. Sequenced here: PBMCs from blood, sampled roughly 13 days after vaccination. The receptors come from a man between 50 and 59 years old who received an inactivated influenza vaccine. Each CDR3 is given with its conserved first and last residue. Each record gives: D gene, J gene, V gene, clone size, CDR3 DNA, CDR3 protein. A D gene is named only where the DNA matches it firmly. Size is omitted from some rows. Given values are once, few, many or a class for expanded clones.

D gene: TRBD2; J gene: TRBJ2-1; V gene: TRBV12-3/TRBV12-4; clone size: many; CDR3 DNA: TGTGCCAGCAGTTTAGGCGGGGGGGCCGATGAGCAGTTCTTC; CDR3 protein: CASSLGGGADEQFF
D gene: -; J gene: TRBJ2-3; V gene: TRBV12-3/TRBV12-4; clone size: many; CDR3 DNA: TGTGCCAGCAGTTTTAAGAGGGGAGATACGCAGTATTTT; CDR3 protein: CASSFKRGDTQYF
D gene: -; J gene: TRBJ2-5; V gene: TRBV20-1; clone size: few; CDR3 DNA: TGCAGTGGGGTCGGGGGGCTTGAGACCCAGTACTTC; CDR3 protein: CSGVGGLETQYF
D gene: -; J gene: TRBJ1-2; V gene: TRBV9; clone size: few; CDR3 DNA: TGTGCCAGCAGCCCCTTAGGGGGGGGCTATGGCTACACCTTC; CDR3 protein: CASSPLGGGYGYTF
D gene: TRBD2; J gene: TRBJ2-3; V gene: TRBV6-2/TRBV6-3; clone size: few; CDR3 DNA: TGTGCCAGCAAACGAAATGTATATGGGCTAGCGGCACCCTCTAGCACAGATACGCAGTATTTT; CDR3 protein: CASKRNVYGLAAPSSTDTQYF
D gene: -; J gene: TRBJ2-1; V gene: TRBV5-1; clone size: -; CDR3 DNA: TGCGCCAGCAGCTTGGCCGGCCAGGGAGTGGATGAGCAGTTCTTC; CDR3 protein: CASSLAGQGVDEQFF
D gene: -; J gene: TRBJ2-7; V gene: TRBV19; clone size: -; CDR3 DNA: TGTGCCAGTAGTATTCCGGGGGCAGCGGCCTACGAGCAGTACTTC; CDR3 protein: CASSIPGAAAYEQYF
D gene: TRBD1; J gene: TRBJ2-4; V gene: TRBV14; clone size: few; CDR3 DNA: TGTGCCAGCAGCCAAGCAGGGGGAAATGCCAAAAACATTCAGTACTTC; CDR3 protein: CASSQAGGNAKNIQYF
D gene: -; J gene: TRBJ1-3; V gene: TRBV7-2; clone size: many; CDR3 DNA: TGTGCCAGCAGCCCCAGGGGAGGATCTGGAAACACCATATATTTT; CDR3 protein: CASSPRGGSGNTIYF
D gene: -; J gene: TRBJ2-1; V gene: TRBV5-1; clone size: -; CDR3 DNA: TGCGCCAGCAAACGTTACGACTCCTACAATGAGCAGTTCTTC; CDR3 protein: CASKRYDSYNEQFF
D gene: TRBD2; J gene: TRBJ2-1; V gene: TRBV12-3/TRBV12-4; clone size: -; CDR3 DNA: TGTGCCAGCAGTTTTGGGACTAGCGTGGGTGAGCAGTTCTTC; CDR3 protein: CASSFGTSVGEQFF
D gene: -; J gene: TRBJ1-2; V gene: TRBV5-5; clone size: few; CDR3 DNA: TGTGCCAGCAGCTTGCTTATAAACTATGGCTACACCTTC; CDR3 protein: CASSLLINYGYTF
D gene: -; J gene: TRBJ2-3; V gene: TRBV30; clone size: -; CDR3 DNA: TGTGCCTGGAGCCTAGGACTAGATACGCAGTATTTT; CDR3 protein: CAWSLGLDTQYF
D gene: TRBD1; J gene: TRBJ1-1; V gene: TRBV27; clone size: -; CDR3 DNA: TGTGCCAGCAGTAACTTGGGGACAGGCGTCTGGAACACTGAAGCTTTCTTT; CDR3 protein: CASSNLGTGVWNTEAFF
D gene: TRBD1; J gene: TRBJ2-7; V gene: TRBV5-1; clone size: few; CDR3 DNA: TGCGCCAGCAGCCGGGGACAGGGGATCTACGAGCAGTACTTC; CDR3 protein: CASSRGQGIYEQYF
D gene: -; J gene: TRBJ1-1; V gene: TRBV30; clone size: -; CDR3 DNA: TGTGCCTGGAGCCGGGAACCCCGGGAAGCTTTCTTT; CDR3 protein: CAWSREPREAFF
D gene: -; J gene: TRBJ1-1; V gene: TRBV12-3/TRBV12-4; clone size: few; CDR3 DNA: TGTGCCAGCAGCTCACATTGGGGGAACACTGAAGCTTTCTTT; CDR3 protein: CASSSHWGNTEAFF
D gene: TRBD2; J gene: TRBJ2-5; V gene: TRBV28; clone size: -; CDR3 DNA: TGTGCCAGCAGTCCCTCGGGGAGCGGGAGGCAAGAGACCCAGTACTTC; CDR3 protein: CASSPSGSGRQETQYF
D gene: -; J gene: TRBJ2-7; V gene: TRBV27; clone size: few; CDR3 DNA: TGTGCCAGCTCACCCGGTAGCGTAAGAAACGAGCAGTACTTC; CDR3 protein: CASSPGSVRNEQYF
D gene: -; J gene: TRBJ2-7; V gene: TRBV20-1; clone size: -; CDR3 DNA: TGCAGTGCTAGTGGTGGGATTTTCGAGCAGTACTTC; CDR3 protein: CSASGGIFEQYF
D gene: -; J gene: TRBJ2-7; V gene: TRBV18; clone size: -; CDR3 DNA: TGTGCCAGCGCCATGTGGGACGGAACCTACGAGCAGTACTTC; CDR3 protein: CASAMWDGTYEQYF
D gene: -; J gene: TRBJ2-7; V gene: TRBV4-1; clone size: few; CDR3 DNA: TGCGCCAGCAGCCAAGGTCAGGGCAGGTTTTACTACGAGCAGTACTTC; CDR3 protein: CASSQGQGRFYYEQYF
D gene: -; J gene: TRBJ2-6; V gene: TRBV20-1; clone size: few; CDR3 DNA: TGCAGTCCTCAAAACTCTGGGGCCAACGTCCTGACTTTC; CDR3 protein: CSPQNSGANVLTF
D gene: -; J gene: TRBJ2-7; V gene: TRBV20-1; clone size: few; CDR3 DNA: TGCAGTGCTAGTCAAGCAGAGACCTACGAGCAGTACTTC; CDR3 protein: CSASQAETYEQYF
D gene: -; J gene: TRBJ1-5; V gene: TRBV10-1; clone size: -; CDR3 DNA: TGCGCCAGCACAGGGGACAATCAGCCCCAGCATTTT; CDR3 protein: CASTGDNQPQHF
D gene: TRBD1; J gene: TRBJ2-5; V gene: TRBV25-1; clone size: many; CDR3 DNA: TGTGCCAGCAGTGAAACAAACAGGGGAGAGACCCAGTACTTC; CDR3 protein: CASSETNRGETQYF
D gene: -; J gene: TRBJ2-7; V gene: TRBV10-3; clone size: few; CDR3 DNA: TGTGCCATCAGTGAGTTTCGCGGCAACTACGAGCAGTACTTC; CDR3 protein: CAISEFRGNYEQYF
D gene: -; J gene: TRBJ2-1; V gene: TRBV7-3; clone size: -; CDR3 DNA: TGTGCCAGCAGCCGTGCATATGAGCAGTTCTTC; CDR3 protein: CASSRAYEQFF
D gene: TRBD1; J gene: TRBJ2-2; V gene: TRBV9; clone size: few; CDR3 DNA: TGTGCCAGCAGCCCCCAAACAGGGGTTCCTATCGGGGAGCTGTTTTTT; CDR3 protein: CASSPQTGVPIGELFF
D gene: TRBD1; J gene: TRBJ1-1; V gene: TRBV10-3; clone size: few; CDR3 DNA: TGTGCCATCAGGGGAGGACAGGGCAGTATGGGCACTGAAGCTTTCTTT; CDR3 protein: CAIRGGQGSMGTEAFF
D gene: -; J gene: TRBJ2-5; V gene: TRBV20-1; clone size: -; CDR3 DNA: TGCAGTGCTACACGGACAGAACAAGAGACCCAGTACTTC; CDR3 protein: CSATRTEQETQYF
D gene: TRBD1; J gene: TRBJ1-4; V gene: TRBV3-1; clone size: once; CDR3 DNA: TGTGCCAGCAGCCAAGATATTGGAGGGGGCGGACTGTTTTTT; CDR3 protein: CASSQDIGGGGLFF
D gene: -; J gene: TRBJ2-4; V gene: TRBV7-9; clone size: few; CDR3 DNA: TGTGCCAACCACGAAGCCGGGACGGCGGGGAATGAGAACATTCAGTACTTC; CDR3 protein: CANHEAGTAGNENIQYF
D gene: -; J gene: TRBJ1-5; V gene: TRBV18; clone size: many; CDR3 DNA: TGTGCCAGTTCCCCGGGGGGTGATCAGCCCCAGCATTTT; CDR3 protein: CASSPGGDQPQHF
D gene: -; J gene: TRBJ2-6; V gene: TRBV28; clone size: -; CDR3 DNA: TGTGCCAGCAGTTCGGTAGCATCTGGGGCCAACGTCCTGACTTTC; CDR3 protein: CASSSVASGANVLTF
D gene: -; J gene: TRBJ2-3; V gene: TRBV14; clone size: -; CDR3 DNA: TGTGCCAGCAGCGTGGAGGGAAACACAGATACGCAGTATTTT; CDR3 protein: CASSVEGNTDTQYF
D gene: -; J gene: TRBJ1-2; V gene: TRBV6-2/TRBV6-3; clone size: -; CDR3 DNA: TGTGCCAGCAGATCCACCTTAGGACCTAACTATGGCTACACCTTC; CDR3 protein: CASRSTLGPNYGYTF
D gene: TRBD2; J gene: TRBJ2-1; V gene: TRBV12-3/TRBV12-4; clone size: few; CDR3 DNA: TGTGCCAGCAGTGAACTAGCGGGGGGGAATGAGCAGTTCTTC; CDR3 protein: CASSELAGGNEQFF
D gene: -; J gene: TRBJ1-3; V gene: TRBV20-1; clone size: -; CDR3 DNA: TGCAGTGCTAGAGGCCTTGTAGGAAACACCATATATTTT; CDR3 protein: CSARGLVGNTIYF
D gene: TRBD2; J gene: TRBJ2-1; V gene: TRBV19; clone size: few; CDR3 DNA: TGTGCCAACTCGACTAGCCCGATTTCCTACAATGAGCAGTTCTTC; CDR3 protein: CANSTSPISYNEQFF
D gene: -; J gene: TRBJ1-2; V gene: TRBV3-1; clone size: -; CDR3 DNA: TGTGCCAGCAGCCCGACGGCAAGACCTAACTATGGCTACACCTTC; CDR3 protein: CASSPTARPNYGYTF
D gene: -; J gene: TRBJ1-2; V gene: TRBV27; clone size: -; CDR3 DNA: TGTGCCAGCAGTTCCCCTCGCCAGGGATATGGCTACACCTTC; CDR3 protein: CASSSPRQGYGYTF
D gene: -; J gene: TRBJ2-5; V gene: TRBV12-3/TRBV12-4; clone size: few; CDR3 DNA: TGTGCCAGCACCGGGCGGCACCGAGAGACCCAGTACTTC; CDR3 protein: CASTGRHRETQYF
D gene: -; J gene: TRBJ2-7; V gene: TRBV7-9; clone size: -; CDR3 DNA: TGTGCCAGCAGCTTCCGGGCTGGTAACTCCTACGAGCAGTACTTC; CDR3 protein: CASSFRAGNSYEQYF
D gene: TRBD2; J gene: TRBJ2-3; V gene: TRBV4-3; clone size: many; CDR3 DNA: TGCGCCAGCAGCCAAGCCGGGAGGGCCTCAGATACGCAGTATTTT; CDR3 protein: CASSQAGRASDTQYF
D gene: -; J gene: TRBJ2-7; V gene: TRBV6-2/TRBV6-3; clone size: few; CDR3 DNA: TGTGCCAGCAGTTACTCGATACGCGCAGGAGATTCCTACGAGCAGTACTTC; CDR3 protein: CASSYSIRAGDSYEQYF
D gene: -; J gene: TRBJ2-1; V gene: TRBV14; clone size: -; CDR3 DNA: TGTGCCAGCAGCCCGCGGACGGCCTACAATGAGCAGATCTTC; CDR3 protein: CASSPRTAYNEQIF
D gene: -; J gene: TRBJ2-1; V gene: TRBV9; clone size: few; CDR3 DNA: TGTGCCAGCAGCGTAGTGGGTACTTACAATGAGCAGTTCTTC; CDR3 protein: CASSVVGTYNEQFF
D gene: TRBD1; J gene: TRBJ1-6; V gene: TRBV5-5; clone size: once; CDR3 DNA: TGTGCCAGCAGCTTACCCGGGACAGGGGATTCACCCCTCCACTTT; CDR3 protein: CASSLPGTGDSPLHF
D gene: TRBD1; J gene: TRBJ2-5; V gene: TRBV6-1; clone size: few; CDR3 DNA: TGTGCCAGCAGTGAAGGACACAGGGGAGAGACCCAGTACTTC; CDR3 protein: CASSEGHRGETQYF